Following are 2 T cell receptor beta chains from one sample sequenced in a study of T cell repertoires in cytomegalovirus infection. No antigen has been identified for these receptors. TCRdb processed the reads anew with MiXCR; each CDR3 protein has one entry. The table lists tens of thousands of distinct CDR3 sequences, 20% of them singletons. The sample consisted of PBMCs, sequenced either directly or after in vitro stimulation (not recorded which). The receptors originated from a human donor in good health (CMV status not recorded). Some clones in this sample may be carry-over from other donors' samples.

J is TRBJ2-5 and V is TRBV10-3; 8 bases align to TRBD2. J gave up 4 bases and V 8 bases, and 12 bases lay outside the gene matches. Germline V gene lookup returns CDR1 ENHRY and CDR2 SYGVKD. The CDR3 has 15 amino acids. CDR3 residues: CAIPLPREGAETQYF. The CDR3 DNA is TGTGCCATCCCCCTTCCCCGGGAGGGCGCAGAGACCCAGTACTTC.

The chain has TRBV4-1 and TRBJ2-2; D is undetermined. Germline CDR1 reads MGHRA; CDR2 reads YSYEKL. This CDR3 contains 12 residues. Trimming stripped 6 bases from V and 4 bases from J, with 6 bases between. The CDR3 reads CASSRATGELFF. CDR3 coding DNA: TGCGCCAGCAGTCGGGCCACCGGGGAGCTGTTTTTT.